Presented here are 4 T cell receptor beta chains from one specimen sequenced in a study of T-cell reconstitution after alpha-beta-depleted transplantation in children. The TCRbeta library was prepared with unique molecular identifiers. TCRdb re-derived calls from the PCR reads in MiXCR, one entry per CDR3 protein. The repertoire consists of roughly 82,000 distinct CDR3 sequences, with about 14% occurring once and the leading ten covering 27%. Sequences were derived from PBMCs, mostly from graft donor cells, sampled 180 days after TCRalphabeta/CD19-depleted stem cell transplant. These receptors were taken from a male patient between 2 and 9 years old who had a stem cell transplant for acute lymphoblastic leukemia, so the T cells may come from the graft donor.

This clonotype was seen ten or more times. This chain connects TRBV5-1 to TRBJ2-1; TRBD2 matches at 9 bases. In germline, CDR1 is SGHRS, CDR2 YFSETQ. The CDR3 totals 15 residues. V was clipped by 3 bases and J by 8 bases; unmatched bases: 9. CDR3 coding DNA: TGCGCCAGCAGCTATGCGGCGGGAGGGCCTGATGAGCAGTTCTTC. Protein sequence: CASSYAAGGPDEQFF.

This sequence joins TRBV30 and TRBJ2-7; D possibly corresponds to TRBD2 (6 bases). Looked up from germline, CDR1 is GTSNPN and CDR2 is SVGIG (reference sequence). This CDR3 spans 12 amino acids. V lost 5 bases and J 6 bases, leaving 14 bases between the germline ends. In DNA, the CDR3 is TGTGCCTGGGGGCCTCGGAGGGGCGAGCAGTACTTC. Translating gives CAWGPRRGEQYF.

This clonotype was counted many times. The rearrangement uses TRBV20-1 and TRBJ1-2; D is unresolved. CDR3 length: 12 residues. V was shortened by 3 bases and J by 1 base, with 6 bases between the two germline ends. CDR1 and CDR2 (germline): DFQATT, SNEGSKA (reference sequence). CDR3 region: CSASQVNYGYTF. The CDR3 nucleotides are TGCAGTGCTAGCCAGGTTAACTATGGCTACACCTTC.

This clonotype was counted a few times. CDR3 nucleotide sequence: TGTGCCAGCAGTTTTTTACAGGGGACCGAGCAGTACTTC. Residues: CASSFLQGTEQYF. This sequence joins TRBV27 and TRBJ2-7; 7 nucleotides agree with TRBD1. After removal of 3 bases from V and 6 bases from J, the junction contained 5 bases not matched to a gene. This CDR3 has 13 amino acids. CDR1 and CDR2 from the germline V gene are MNHEY and SMNVEV (reference sequence).